One and the same sample provided the 24 T cell receptor beta chains below, sequenced in a study of cytomegalovirus exposure and HLA in healthy donors. The PCR made use of 60 Vbeta and 13 Jbeta primers. Sequencing was performed with immunoSEQ multiplex PCR; in TCRdb, only in-frame clones are kept and a portion is missing. The repertoire table contains 200,000 to 250,000 clones. Material for sequencing was PBMCs. The source is a woman younger than 45 in good health and CMV-seropositive.

The chain recombines TRBV5-1 with TRBJ2-3; 8 nucleotides align to TRBD1. This CDR3 is 15 amino acids long. The V gene's germline CDR1 is SGHRS and CDR2 YFSETQ. V shed 4 bases, J shed 1 base, and the junction held 5 bases outside the gene matches. DNA for the CDR3: TGCGCCAGCAGCCCGGGACAGGTGGGCACAGATACGCAGTATTTT. Its protein product is CASSPGQVGTDTQYF.

The chain links TRBV6-1 to TRBJ1-1; a possible D gene is TRBD1 (6 bases). Trimming removed 2 bases from V and 8 bases from J, with 15 bases in between. The CDR3 is 14 amino acids. Germline V gene sequence: CDR1 MNHNS, CDR2 SASEGT. DNA of the CDR3: TGTGCCAGCAGTGAACCAGGGGTCGAGGGAGAAGCTTTCTTT. Residues: CASSEPGVEGEAFF.

The chain employs TRBV6-5 and TRBJ2-3, with D maybe TRBD1 (5 bases). The CDR3 is 16 amino acids. Trimming shortened V by 0 bases and J by 4 bases, and 14 bases separated the two germline ends. The germline CDR1 and CDR2 sequences are MNHEY and SVGAGI. In DNA form, the CDR3 reads TGTGCCAGCAGTTACTCGAAAAAGGGGTCCCCAGATACGCAGTATTTT. The encoded protein is CASSYSKKGSPDTQYF.

This chain uses TRBV5-1 with TRBJ1-4, with 9 bases fitting TRBD1. Trimming at V came to 1 base and at J to 5 bases, leaving 6 bases not matched to a gene. This CDR3 is built from 16 residues. CDR1 is SGHRS, CDR2 YFSETQ, per germline. CDR3 DNA: TGCGCCAGCAGCTTGCCGGGCGGGACAGGGAATGAAAAACTGTTTTTT. This encodes CASSLPGGTGNEKLFF. The complete variable domain, with remaining parts taken from reference TRBV5-1 and TRBJ1-4, reads KAGVTQTPRYLIKTRGQQVTLSCSPISGHRSVSWYQQTPGQGLQFLFEYFSETQRNKGNFPGRFSGRQFSNSRSEMNVSTLELGDSALYLCASSLPGGTGNEKLFFGSGTQLSVL.

The V and J genes are TRBV28 and TRBJ2-2; TRBD1 aligns across 10 bases. The V segment lost 4 bases and the J segment 5 bases; nucleotides outside the gene matches: 4. Germline CDR1 and CDR2: MDHEN and SYDVKM. There are 15 residues in the CDR3. The CDR3 region is CASSSTGGKTGELFF. CDR3 in DNA: TGTGCCAGCAGTTCGACAGGGGGCAAAACCGGGGAGCTGTTTTTT.

This chain connects TRBV18 to TRBJ1-1; 7 nucleotides align to TRBD1. V lost 3 bases and J lost 2; bases outside the gene matches: 12. The CDR3 covers 17 residues. Germline CDR1 and CDR2: KGHSH and LQKENI. The CDR3 protein is CASSPRTGGSGNTEAFF. The CDR3 DNA reads TGTGCCAGCTCACCCCGGACAGGCGGCTCGGGAAACACTGAAGCTTTCTTT.

V is TRBV18 and J is TRBJ1-1; 7 nucleotides agree with TRBD1. Germline V gene lookup returns CDR1 KGHSH and CDR2 LQKENI. Unmatched junction bases numbered 7, after V lost 2 bases and J lost 4 bases. CDR3 length equals 15 residues. The CDR3 nucleotides are TGTGCCAGCTCACCAGGAAATCAGGGGGGCACTGAAGCTTTCTTT. This gives the protein CASSPGNQGGTEAFF.

CDR3 protein: CASSLETGSWAGELFF. The CDR3 nucleotides are TGTGCCAGCAGCTTGGAGACAGGGTCTTGGGCCGGGGAGCTGTTTTTT. The V call is TRBV5-8, the J call TRBJ2-2; 7 bases match TRBD1. Germline V gene data show CDR1 as SGHTS and CDR2 as YDEGEE. J was trimmed by 6 bases and V by 0 bases; bases with no gene match: 8. This CDR3 has 16 residues.

V gene TRBV9 combines with J gene TRBJ2-7; TRBD1 agrees at 9 bases. Trimming removed 4 bases from V and 5 bases from J; junction bases left unmatched: 10. CDR3 length: 15 amino acids. Germline loops: CDR1 SGDLS, CDR2 YYNGEE. This CDR3 reads CASSNSGTGSNEQYF. The CDR3 DNA reads TGTGCCAGCAGCAACTCCGGGACAGGGTCCAACGAGCAGTACTTC.

The rearrangement joins TRBV6-5 to TRBJ2-7; 7 nucleotides line up with TRBD2. With 2 bases clipped from V and 3 bases from J, the junction kept 1 base outside the gene matches. This CDR3 contains 13 residues. CDR1 is MNHEY, CDR2 SVGAGI, per germline. The CDR3 reads CASSYQRGYEQYF. CDR3 nucleotides: TGTGCCAGCAGTTACCAGCGGGGCTACGAGCAGTACTTC.

The chain links TRBV18 to TRBJ2-5; D might be TRBD2 (6 bases). The CDR3 is 16 residues long. The germline gives CDR1 KGHSH, CDR2 LQKENI. Between the trimmed V and J ends, which lost 0 bases and 7 bases, there was a span of 18 bases. CDR3 loop: CASSPPSSDLGGTQYF. Here the CDR3 DNA reads TGTGCCAGCTCACCACCGTCTAGCGACCTAGGCGGGACCCAGTACTTC.

V and J are TRBV19 and TRBJ1-1, with D possibly being TRBD1 (6 bases). Germline V gene lookup returns CDR1 LNHDA and CDR2 SQIVND (reference sequence). This CDR3 contains 13 residues. V lost 8 bases to trimming and J lost 1 base, with 11 bases between them. CDR3 DNA: TGTGCCAGTGGGGGACACCCGAACACTGAAGCTTTCTTT. As protein: CASGGHPNTEAFF.

The chain uses TRBV4-3 and TRBJ2-2; 7 bases are shared with TRBD1. CDR1 and CDR2 (germline): LGHNA, YSLEER. This CDR3 region has 16 residues. The ends lost 1 base at V and 3 bases at J; junction bases unmatched: 5. The CDR3 loop reads CASSQVLGTDTGELFF. As DNA, the CDR3 is TGCGCCAGCAGCCAAGTTTTAGGGACAGACACCGGGGAGCTGTTTTTT.

The J gene is TRBJ1-5, the V gene TRBV10-3, with D possibly being TRBD1 (6 bases). From germline, CDR1 is ENHRY and CDR2 SYGVKD. V lost 4 bases and J lost 0, with 16 bases in between. CDR3 length: 17 amino acids. In DNA form, the CDR3 reads TGTGCCATCAGTGCCAAGGGTGGACAGATTAGCAATCAGCCCCAGCATTTT. It yields the protein CAISAKGGQISNQPQHF.

The CDR3 sequence is CASRGTGQETQYF. The DNA of the CDR3 is TGTGCCAGTAGGGGGACAGGACAAGAGACCCAGTACTTC. The rearrangement joins TRBV19 to TRBJ2-5; TRBD1 agrees at 8 bases. The V gene end was trimmed by 6 bases and the J gene end by 2 bases; junction bases not matched to a gene: 2. The CDR3 loop spans 13 amino acids. The germline V gene encodes CDR1 LNHDA and CDR2 SQIVND (reference sequence). The full variable domain, its missing parts supplied by reference TRBV19 and TRBJ2-5, is DGGITQSPKYLFRKEGQNVTLSCEQNLNHDAMYWYRQDPGQGLRLIYYSQIVNDFQKGDIAEGYSVSREKKESFPLTVTSAQKNPTAFYLCASRGTGQETQYFGPGTRLLVL.

The chain combines TRBV6-5 with TRBJ1-6; weak D call: TRBD1 (5 bases). The V end was cut by 2 bases, the J end by 9 bases, with 11 bases between. CDR1 is MNHEY and CDR2 is SVGAGI in the germline V gene. This CDR3 has 14 residues. CDR3 in DNA: TGTGCCAGCAGTTACGGGGGGGAAGGTTCACCCCTCCACTTT. As protein: CASSYGGEGSPLHF.

The chain carries TRBV2 and TRBJ2-5; TRBD2 matches at 11 bases. V lost 8 bases to trimming and J lost 5 bases; unmatched junction nucleotides: 7. Germline CDR1 reads SNHLY; CDR2 reads FYNNEI. This CDR3 spans 14 amino acids. The CDR3 protein is CASCPGLADETQYF. The CDR3 DNA sequence: TGTGCCAGCTGTCCGGGACTAGCGGATGAGACCCAGTACTTC. Complete variable domain (other parts from reference TRBV2 and TRBJ2-5): EPEVTQTPSHQVTQMGQEVILRCVPISNHLYFYWYRQILGQKVEFLVSFYNNEISEKSEIFDDQFSVERPDGSNFTLKIRSTKLEDSAMYFCASCPGLADETQYFGPGTRLLVL.

The chain combines TRBV6-5 with TRBJ2-7; no firm D call. V was trimmed by 6 bases and J by 0 bases, leaving 9 bases between them. The CDR3 spans 13 residues. Germline V gene sequence: CDR1 MNHEY, CDR2 SVGAGI. CDR3 sequence (DNA): TGTGCCAGCAGGACGGGTGACTCCTACGAGCAGTACTTC. Translation gives CASRTGDSYEQYF.

The gene calls are TRBV15 and TRBJ1-2, with D maybe TRBD1 (6 bases). The germline gives CDR1 LNHNV, CDR2 YYDKDF (reference sequence). The CDR3 loop spans 16 amino acids. Trimming took 2 bases from V and 0 from J, leaving 13 bases between them. DNA for the CDR3: TGTGCCACCAGCAGACCCTCGACAGGAGCTAACTATGGCTACACCTTC. Amino acid sequence: CATSRPSTGANYGYTF.

The rearrangement links TRBV28 to TRBJ2-1; 7 bases line up with TRBD1. The J segment lost 2 bases and the V segment lost 3 bases, leaving 4 bases of the junction unmatched. The CDR3 loop spans 15 amino acids. Germline V gives CDR1 MDHEN, CDR2 SYDVKM. CDR3 sequence: CASSFGQGAYNEQFF. CDR3 DNA: TGTGCCAGCAGTTTCGGGCAGGGGGCCTACAATGAGCAGTTCTTC.

The CDR3 loop is CASKEGAQLNNEQFF. As DNA, the CDR3 is TGCGCCAGCAAAGAGGGGGCTCAATTGAACAATGAGCAGTTCTTC. This rearrangement joins TRBV5-1 to TRBJ2-1, with 7 positions matching TRBD1. The CDR3 has 15 amino acids. V was pared by 6 bases and J by 5 bases, with 11 bases of the junction left unmatched. Per the germline V gene, CDR1 is SGHRS and CDR2 is YFSETQ.

The CDR3 DNA sequence: TGTGCCAGCAGTTTTGCAGAAAACTATGGCTACACCTTC. This codes for CASSFAENYGYTF. The V call is TRBV27, the J call TRBJ1-2; D ambiguous. V gave up 3 bases and J gave up 2 bases, with 7 bases separating them. Germline lookup yields CDR1 MNHEY and CDR2 SMNVEV (reference sequence). The CDR3 loop spans 13 amino acids.

V usage is TRBV19 and J usage is TRBJ1-1, with D possibly matching TRBD1 (6 bases). The CDR3 sequence is 15 residues long. Germline CDR1 and CDR2: LNHDA and SQIVND (reference sequence). V lost 4 bases and J 2 bases, leaving 14 bases between the germline ends. For the CDR3, the DNA is TGTGCCAGTAGTAGCAGGGGTAGGGGAAACACTGAAGCTTTCTTT. The encoded protein is CASSSRGRGNTEAFF. The whole variable domain, remainder taken from reference TRBV19 and TRBJ1-1, is DGGITQSPKYLFRKEGQNVTLSCEQNLNHDAMYWYRQDPGQGLRLIYYSQIVNDFQKGDIAEGYSVSREKKESFPLTVTSAQKNPTAFYLCASSSRGRGNTEAFFGQGTRLTVV.

This chain connects TRBV19 to TRBJ1-1; 8 nucleotides agree with TRBD1. Germline values: CDR1 LNHDA, CDR2 SQIVND (reference sequence). The CDR3 is made up of 15 amino acids. V dropped 4 bases and J dropped 4; count of bases not matched to a gene: 8. In DNA, the CDR3 is TGTGCCAGTAGTACCCTTCCGGACAGGGTCACTGAAGCTTTCTTT. Translated: CASSTLPDRVTEAFF.